This T cell receptor beta chain was captured in a study of blood T cell repertoires in COVID-19. About the study: COVID-19 samples from acute and convalescent phases originated in the United States, Italy and Spain. Sample material is recorded as cDNA or gDNA derived from T cells, B-cell-depleted T cells, or PBMCs.

Seattle researchers signed up patients amid active infection and tracked them longitudinally. In the authors' methods: Amplified reference gene primers provided the basis for estimating nucleated cell counts. The protocol was immunoSEQ multiplex PCR, while the TCRdb copy is restricted to in-frame clones and leaves out a portion. Clone size and V and J calls were adopted from that table, with D and trimming inferred from the DNA. The table lists 50,000 to 60,000 clones, around 82% of them singletons. Trimming removed 2 bases at V and 4 bases at J, with 11 bases between. This CDR3 region has 14 residues. Germline V gene sequence: CDR1 SEHNR, CDR2 FQNEAQ (reference sequence).

The receptor comes from an elderly man with COVID-19, enrolled during active disease. The sample was peripheral blood. The V and J genes are TRBV7-9 and TRBJ1-2; tentatively, D is TRBD1 (5 bases). The CDR3 here is CASSLRQFPYGYTF. CDR3 DNA sequence: TGTGCCAGCAGCTTAAGACAGTTCCCCTATGGCTACACCTTC. The variable domain in full, with the rest retrieved from reference TRBV7-9 and TRBJ1-2, is DTGVSQNPRHKITKRGQNVTFRCDPISEHNRLYWYRQTLGQGPEFLTYFQNEAQLEKSRLLSDRFSAERPKGSFSTLEIQRTEQGDSAMYLCASSLRQFPYGYTFGSGTRLTVV.